The T cell receptor beta chain under discussion was sequenced for a study of human T cells and chemical hapten exposure. Study-level information: The cohort included alopecia areata under or over 50% scalp, totalis and universalis. Broader study findings: TCRs at high frequency, those above 1 in 1000, did not change with DPC sensitization.

As for time point: patch test 1, 2 weeks after DPC sensitization. Treatment indicated: therapeutic diphenylcyclopropenone sensitization with weekly scalp DPC. Participating donors were patients with alopecia, aged 18 to 70 years, considered appropriate candidates for DPC. CDR1 SGHVS and CDR2 FQNEAQ come from the germline V gene. The CDR3 runs to 14 residues. Each CDR3 protein gets one entry after TCRdb re-called the RACE reads with MiXCR. The sample records approximately 90,000 distinct CDR3 sequences, under 15% being singletons. This clonotype was observed many times. Its antigen is not known. Relative to the germline gene, one junction end is altered; a read error may explain this.

This chain uses TRBV7-8 with TRBJ1-1; 8 bases are shared with TRBD1. The sequences come from whole blood, collected in connection with sensitization to the hapten diphenylcyclopropenone (DPC). The TCR was taken from a woman aged 35 to 49 with alopecia areata. Some clones in this sample may be carry-over from other donors' samples. CDR3 in amino acids: CASSLRQGNSEAFF. CDR3 sequence (DNA): TGTGCCAGCAGCCTTAGACAGGGGAACAGTGAAGCTTTCTTT.